A selection of T cell receptor beta chains follows, all from one sample in a study of Graves' ophthalmopathy and Graves' hyperthyroidism. One entry per CDR3 protein, called by TCRdb with MiXCR from the multiplex PCR reads. The sample lists a few hundred thousand distinct CDR3 sequences, 15% to 20% occurring once. Material: peripheral blood. The receptor source for this set is an adult woman with stable Graves' hyperthyroidism. Each CDR3 is given with its conserved first and last residue. A D gene is named only where the DNA matches it firmly. Size is stated for part of the rows, as once, few or many counts, or as a class when the clone is expanded.

D: NA; V: TRBV7-8; J: TRBJ1-1; size: NA; length: 14; DNA: TGTGCCAGCAGCGGCCCAGTTGTGAACACTGAAGCTTTCTTT; CDR3: CASSGPVVNTEAFF
D: TRBD2; V: TRBV4-2; J: TRBJ2-5; size: many; length: 19; DNA: TGTGCCAGCAGCCACAGGACTAGCGGGAGGGCCTGGAGTCAAGAGACCCAGTACTTC; CDR3: CASSHRTSGRAWSQETQYF
D: NA; V: TRBV12-5; J: TRBJ2-4; size: few; length: 14; DNA: TGTGCTAGTGCTCCATCCGGGACCTGGCGCATTAAGTACTTC; CDR3: CASAPSGTWRIKYF
D: TRBD1; V: TRBV19; J: TRBJ2-5; size: many; length: 15; DNA: TGTGCCAGTAGTAGAACCGGGACAGCCCAAGAGACCCAGTACTTC; CDR3: CASSRTGTAQETQYF
D: NA; V: TRBV27; J: TRBJ2-4; size: many; length: 15; DNA: TGTGCCAGCAGTCCCCGATACAACAAAAAACAAATTCAGTACTTC; CDR3: CASSPRYNKKQIQYF
D: NA; V: TRBV29-1; J: TRBJ1-1; size: many; length: 14; DNA: TGCAGCGTCCTTAGACCCAACCTGAACACTGAAGCTTTCTTT; CDR3: CSVLRPNLNTEAFF
D: NA; V: TRBV5-1; J: TRBJ2-7; size: many; length: 14; DNA: TGCGCCAGCAGCTTGGACATCCGCTCCTACGAGCAGTACTTC; CDR3: CASSLDIRSYEQYF
D: TRBD2; V: TRBV7-2; J: TRBJ2-7; size: many; length: 15; DNA: TGTGCCAGCAGCTTAGGGCTAGCGGGACTCTACGAGCAGTACTTC; CDR3: CASSLGLAGLYEQYF
D: NA; V: TRBV6-1; J: TRBJ2-4; size: NA; length: 13; DNA: TGTGCCTCCCAGGAGGTGGAGGGGGACATTAAGTACTTC; CDR3: CASQEVEGDIKYF
D: TRBD1; V: TRBV2; J: TRBJ1-2; size: many; length: 17; DNA: TGTGCCAGCCGACAACAGGGGGCGCCAACTGAAGGGGATGGCTACACCTTC; CDR3: CASRQQGAPTEGDGYTF
D: NA; V: TRBV6-5; J: TRBJ1-2; size: many; length: 16; DNA: TGTGCCAGCAGTTACTCCTCCGGGGGGGTGGACTATGGCTACACCTTC; CDR3: CASSYSSGGVDYGYTF
D: TRBD1; V: TRBV7-2; J: TRBJ1-2; size: many; length: 15; DNA: TGTGCCAGCAGCTTAGGGTCCGGGACAGGCTATGGCTACACCTTC; CDR3: CASSLGSGTGYGYTF
D: TRBD1; V: TRBV4-3; J: TRBJ2-2; size: few; length: 16; DNA: TGCGCCAGCAGCCAAGATGACAGGGGGGCCGCCGGGGAGCTGTTTTTT; CDR3: CASSQDDRGAAGELFF
D: NA; V: TRBV7-6; J: TRBJ2-7; size: many; length: 14; DNA: TGTGCCAGCAGCCCGACAGATCCCCCCTACGAGCAGTACTTC; CDR3: CASSPTDPPYEQYF
D: NA; V: TRBV5-6; J: TRBJ1-1; size: NA; length: 13; DNA: TGTGCCAGCAGCTTGAAATCGAACACTGAAGCTTTCTTT; CDR3: CASSLKSNTEAFF
D: NA; V: TRBV3-1; J: TRBJ1-2; size: many; length: 13; DNA: TGTGCCAGCAGCCCCCAGGGTCTTGGAGGCTACACCTTC; CDR3: CASSPQGLGGYTF
D: TRBD1; V: TRBV7-2; J: TRBJ2-7; size: many; length: 15; DNA: TGTGCCAGCAGCTTAATAACAGGGGGGACCTACGAGCAGTACTTC; CDR3: CASSLITGGTYEQYF
D: TRBD1; V: TRBV15; J: TRBJ1-6; size: many; length: 15; DNA: TGTGCCACCAGCACTAGACAGGGAGGCAATTCACCCCTCCACTTT; CDR3: CATSTRQGGNSPLHF
D: NA; V: TRBV2; J: TRBJ1-1; size: NA; length: 13; DNA: TGTGCCAGCAGTGGAATACCCGGGGGTGAAGCTTTCTTT; CDR3: CASSGIPGGEAFF
D: NA; V: TRBV18; J: TRBJ1-3; size: NA; length: 16; DNA: TGTGCCAGCTCACCACTGAGGGATATCTCTGGAAACACCATATATTTT; CDR3: CASSPLRDISGNTIYF
D: TRBD2; V: TRBV29-1; J: TRBJ2-7; size: NA; length: 15; DNA: TGCAGCGTCGAGAGACTAGCGGGAGGAGGGTACGAGCAGTACTTC; CDR3: CSVERLAGGGYEQYF
D: NA; V: TRBV12-3/TRBV12-4; J: TRBJ1-1; size: NA; length: 13; DNA: TGTGCCAGCACCCTTACGGGCGCAACTGAAGCTTTCTTT; CDR3: CASTLTGATEAFF
D: NA; V: TRBV19; J: TRBJ1-5; size: many; length: 14; DNA: TGTGCCAGTAGTATCCAGGTGGACGGTCAGCCCCAGCATTTT; CDR3: CASSIQVDGQPQHF